Each of the 23 T cell receptor beta chains below was sequenced from the same sample in a study of blood T cells in healthy people across ages (dated by TCRdb to 2015 to 2017). Library construction relied on 5' RACE. The sample was run on an Illumina HiSeq 2500. A second PCR of about 7 to 12 cycles was run with a J-beta primer mix and a sample-barcoded 5' primer. TCRdb redid the processing of the public reads, applying fastp at Q25 and MiXCR, and retained in-frame beta chains. For every CDR3 protein sequence, its rows merge into one entry that carries the most common genes and DNA. This sample lists over 450,000 distinct CDR3 sequences; about 25% were detected once. The top ten constitute around 10% of the sample. The sample was also linked to a second study, of T cells of mothers and their children.

Sample: blood. The receptors stem from a boy younger than 18 in good health.

This clonotype was found many times. The rearrangement joins TRBV5-1 to TRBJ2-1, with 8 bases aligning to TRBD1. This CDR3 is 14 amino acids long. Germline assignment: CDR1 SGHRS and CDR2 YFSETQ. Trimming at V came to 7 bases and at J to 8 bases, leaving 11 bases not matched to a gene. The CDR3, as DNA: TGCGCCAGCGCGGGACAGGAGACCTCCGATGAGCAGTTCTTC. Its protein is CASAGQETSDEQFF.

This clonotype has more than one count but fewer than ten. The chain employs TRBV7-9 and TRBJ2-5; D remains unclear. The J call may not be correct, given that the DNA end is closer to TRBJ2-7. Germline V CDR1 and CDR2: SEHNR, FQNEAQ (reference sequence). This CDR3 is 13 amino acids long. The CDR3 reads CASSLVSRHEQYF. The CDR3 DNA reads as TGTGCCAGCAGCTTAGTTAGCCGTCACGAGCAGTACTTC.

This clonotype occurred a few times. The CDR3 spells CASSFSGGDYNEQFF. The CDR3 nucleotides read TGTGCCAGCAGCTTTAGCGGGGGCGACTACAATGAGCAGTTCTTC. The chain couples TRBV7-3 to TRBJ2-1, with TRBD2 matching over 9 bases. Germline values: CDR1 SGHTA, CDR2 FQGTGA. CDR3 length: 15 amino acids. Trimming took 3 bases from V and 3 from J; bases not matched to a gene: 3. The complete variable domain, with remaining parts taken from reference TRBV7-3 and TRBJ2-1, reads GAGVSQTPSNKVTEKGKYVELRCDPISGHTALYWYRQSLGQGPEFLIYFQGTGAADDSGLPNDRFFAVRPEGSVSTLKIQRTERGDSAVYLCASSFSGGDYNEQFFGPGTRLTVL.

V usage is TRBV4-2 and J usage is TRBJ2-1; 9 bases map to TRBD2. The CDR3 has 13 amino acids. Trimming removed 3 bases from V and 10 bases from J; junction bases left unmatched: 4. CDR1 is LGHNA, CDR2 YNFKEQ, per germline. CDR3 loop: CASSHQTSGEQFF. CDR3 bases: TGTGCCAGCAGCCACCAGACTAGCGGCGAGCAGTTCTTC.

The chain combines TRBV24-1 with TRBJ2-5; D gene uncertain. There are 13 residues in the CDR3. V lost 4 bases and J 3 bases, leaving 8 bases between the germline ends. Germline V gene data show CDR1 as KGHDR and CDR2 as SFDVKD. The CDR3 is CATSEPSEETQYF. The CDR3 region has the DNA TGTGCCACCAGTGAGCCGAGCGAAGAGACCCAGTACTTC.

This chain joins TRBV4-3 and TRBJ1-1, with 7 bases lining up with TRBD1. Germline V gene lookup returns CDR1 LGHNA and CDR2 YSLEER. The CDR3 spans 15 residues. J was trimmed by 7 bases and V by 4 bases; bases with no gene match: 12. Here the CDR3 DNA reads TGCGCCAGCAGCCCCGGCGTGGGACAGTACTTTGAAGCTTTCTTT. The encoded protein is CASSPGVGQYFEAFF.

This clonotype came up a few times. The chain recombines TRBV10-3 with TRBJ2-7, with unresolved D. The CDR3 contains 13 residues. CDR1 is ENHRY and CDR2 is SYGVKD in the germline V gene. Trimming pared 2 bases from V and 6 bases from J, leaving 11 bases between. The CDR3 region has the DNA TGTGCCATCAGTGAGCCGACTGCCCCCGAGCAGTACTTC. It specifies CAISEPTAPEQYF.

The J gene is TRBJ2-1, the V gene TRBV3-1; D uncertain. There are 12 residues in the CDR3. Trimming took 5 bases from V and 8 from J, leaving 10 bases between them. Germline assignment: CDR1 LGHDT and CDR2 YNNKEL (reference sequence). The CDR3 region is CASSSRLDEQFF. The CDR3 DNA reads TGTGCCAGCAGCTCGAGGTTAGATGAGCAGTTCTTC.

The gene calls are TRBV2 and TRBJ2-3; either TRBD1 or TRBD2 may supply D (5 bases each). Germline CDR1 and CDR2: SNHLY and FYNNEI. Trimming removed 1 base at V and 0 bases at J, with 14 bases between. This CDR3 comprises 17 residues. The CDR3 region is CASSEGPRGSSTDTQYF. The CDR3 nucleotides are TGTGCCAGCAGTGAAGGTCCGAGGGGTTCTAGCACAGATACGCAGTATTTT. Together with reference TRBV2 and TRBJ2-3, the CDR3 gives the full variable domain: EPEVTQTPSHQVTQMGQEVILRCVPISNHLYFYWYRQILGQKVEFLVSFYNNEISEKSEIFDDQFSVERPDGSNFTLKIRSTKLEDSAMYFCASSEGPRGSSTDTQYFGPGTRLTVL.

This clonotype was seen a handful of times. The chain combines TRBV4-3 with TRBJ2-3; 12 nucleotides align to TRBD2. V gave up 3 bases and J gave up 5 bases; unmatched junction bases: 15. The germline V gene has CDR1 LGHNA and CDR2 YSLEER. This CDR3 is 19 amino acids long. CDR3 in amino acids: CASSQGDGASGGAVDTQYF. The CDR3 region has the DNA TGCGCCAGCAGCCAGGGGGACGGCGCTAGCGGGGGGGCAGTAGATACGCAGTATTTT.

This clonotype has only a few counts. The chain carries TRBV5-1 and TRBJ2-2, with D maybe TRBD2 (5 bases). CDR1 and CDR2 (germline): SGHRS, YFSETQ. V was cut by 1 base and J by 4 bases, with 14 bases left in between. The CDR3 consists of 16 residues. CDR3 DNA sequence: TGCGCCAGCAGCTTGACTGCGAAGGGAGCCACCGGGGAGCTGTTTTTT. It is translated as CASSLTAKGATGELFF.

Only a few counts were recorded for this clonotype. The chain links TRBV20-1 to TRBJ1-2; D gene ambiguous. Germline V gene data show CDR1 as DFQATT and CDR2 as SNEGSKA (reference sequence). The CDR3 is 11 residues long. Trimming removed 6 bases from V and 14 bases from J, with 19 bases in between. This CDR3 reads CSAPLEIMETF. The CDR3 DNA reads TGCAGTGCCCCCTTGGAGATAATGGAGACCTTC.

Only a few counts were recorded for this clonotype. The V call is TRBV7-3, the J call TRBJ2-1; D is possibly TRBD1 (6 bases). Looked up from germline, CDR1 is SGHTA and CDR2 is FQGTGA. V lost 4 bases, J lost 2 bases, and 12 bases lay in between. The CDR3 runs to 15 residues. DNA of the CDR3: TGTGCCAGCAGCTCACAGGGTGAGGCCTACAATGAGCAGTTCTTC. Its protein product is CASSSQGEAYNEQFF. Full variable domain (rest looked up from reference TRBV7-3 and TRBJ2-1): GAGVSQTPSNKVTEKGKYVELRCDPISGHTALYWYRQSLGQGPEFLIYFQGTGAADDSGLPNDRFFAVRPEGSVSTLKIQRTERGDSAVYLCASSSQGEAYNEQFFGPGTRLTVL.

CDR3 sequence: CASSFSLIGSNEKLFF. The CDR3 coding sequence is TGTGCCAGCAGCTTCTCCCTTATTGGGTCTAATGAAAAACTGTTTTTT. The gene calls are TRBV5-5 and TRBJ1-4; D not resolved. In germline, CDR1 is SGHKS, CDR2 YYEKEE (reference sequence). This CDR3 has 16 amino acids. V was pared by 2 bases and J by 3 bases, with 14 bases between.

The chain employs TRBV20-1 and TRBJ1-4; D might be TRBD1 (5 bases). CDR3 length equals 16 residues. V gave up 1 base and J gave up 0 bases, with 12 bases separating them. Germline V lookup: CDR1 DFQATT, CDR2 SNEGSKA (reference sequence). CDR3 region: CSARAQGGATNEKLFF. The CDR3 DNA reads TGCAGTGCTAGAGCTCAGGGAGGTGCAACTAATGAAAAACTGTTTTTT.

This clonotype was observed a handful of times. The V gene is TRBV7-3, the J gene TRBJ2-3; unclear D gene. The V gene lost 7 bases and the J gene lost 0 bases, with 11 bases spanning the gap. This CDR3 is built from 14 residues. The germline V gene has CDR1 SGHTA and CDR2 FQGTGA. This CDR3 is CASTKGLSTDTQYF. For the CDR3, the DNA is TGTGCCAGCACAAAAGGCCTCAGCACAGATACGCAGTATTTT.

This clonotype was counted only a few times. The chain combines TRBV20-1 with TRBJ1-1; no firm D call. CDR3 length: 12 amino acids. V was pared by 4 bases and J by 6 bases, with 12 bases between. Germline V CDR1 and CDR2: DFQATT, SNEGSKA (reference sequence). CDR3 sequence: CSAKLFEPEAFF. CDR3 in DNA: TGCAGTGCTAAGCTGTTTGAGCCTGAAGCTTTCTTT.

This sequence joins TRBV9 and TRBJ2-5, with a tentative D call TRBD1 (5 bases). Germline-derived CDR1 and CDR2 are SGDLS and YYNGEE. V was shortened by 0 bases and J by 5 bases, with 14 bases between the two germline ends. This CDR3 contains 15 residues. The chain's CDR3 is CASSVGSRVTETQYF. The CDR3 coding sequence is TGTGCCAGCAGCGTAGGAAGCAGGGTAACTGAGACCCAGTACTTC.

The chain has TRBV5-1 and TRBJ2-4; TRBD1 matches 9 bases. CDR1 is SGHRS and CDR2 is YFSETQ in the germline V gene. J was trimmed by 1 base and V by 4 bases; bases with no gene match: 6. This CDR3 has 16 amino acids. The CDR3 spells CASSTEQGAAKNIQYF. In DNA form, the CDR3 reads TGCGCCAGCAGCACAGAACAGGGGGCGGCCAAAAACATTCAGTACTTC. Supplemented by reference TRBV5-1 and TRBJ2-4, the full variable domain reads KAGVTQTPRYLIKTRGQQVTLSCSPISGHRSVSWYQQTPGQGLQFLFEYFSETQRNKGNFPGRFSGRQFSNSRSEMNVSTLELGDSALYLCASSTEQGAAKNIQYFGAGTRLSVL.

This clonotype appeared many times. The rearrangement uses TRBV27 and TRBJ2-5; TRBD2 aligns across 9 bases. The end of the DNA fits TRBJ2-1 better, so the J call may be wrong. In germline, CDR1 is MNHEY, CDR2 SMNVEV (reference sequence). This CDR3 contains 14 residues. CDR3 protein: CASSLGLAGDEQFF. The CDR3 coding sequence is TGTGCCAGCAGTTTGGGACTAGCCGGCGATGAGCAGTTCTTC.

The CDR3 reads CASSTDRGNTEAFF. For the CDR3, the DNA is TGTGCCAGCAGCACGGACAGGGGGAACACTGAAGCTTTCTTT. This rearrangement joins TRBV6-2 or TRBV6-3 to TRBJ1-1; 9 positions agree with TRBD1. J lost 1 base, V lost 6 bases, and 3 bases had no gene match. The CDR3 spans 14 residues. CDR1 and CDR2 (germline): MNHEY, SVGEGT.

This chain joins TRBV24-1 and TRBJ2-3; 9 bases map to TRBD1. Germline trimming cut 5 bases from V and 1 base from J; bases unmatched to any gene: 6. CDR3 length: 16 residues. From germline, CDR1 is KGHDR and CDR2 SFDVKD. The CDR3 DNA sequence: TGTGCCACCAGTGGCTCGGGACAGGGCCGCACAGATACGCAGTATTTT. It specifies CATSGSGQGRTDTQYF.

This clonotype was counted only a few times. This sequence joins TRBV4-1 and TRBJ2-7; D may be TRBD1 (5 bases). V dropped 0 bases and J dropped 6 bases, with 15 bases sitting between them. Germline CDR1 reads MGHRA; CDR2 reads YSYEKL. This CDR3 region has 15 residues. The CDR3 loop reads CASSQEGIRGGEQYF. The CDR3 DNA is TGCGCCAGCAGCCAAGAGGGAATAAGGGGTGGCGAGCAGTACTTC.